This T cell receptor (beta chain) was observed in a study of T cell repertoires in cytomegalovirus infection. Note on this clonotype: Its antigen is unidentified.

MiXCR, run by TCRdb on the reads, gives a single entry per CDR3 protein. The sample has about half a million distinct CDR3 sequences, roughly a third seen once. Germline loops: CDR1 SEHNR, CDR2 FQNEAQ (reference sequence). The CDR3 runs to 16 residues. V was trimmed by 4 bases and J by 6 bases, leaving 20 bases between them. V usage is TRBV7-9 and J usage is TRBJ2-3; the D gene could be TRBD1 or TRBD2 (5 bases each). The receptor's source is a human donor in good health (CMV status not recorded). Some clones in this sample may be carry-over from other donors' samples. The sequencing here drew on cultured PBMCs, taken from culture after CMV antigen stimulation. The CDR3 spells CASSSSNGATQDTQYF. The DNA for the CDR3 is TGTGCCAGCAGCTCGAGCAACGGGGCTACCCAGGATACGCAGTATTTT. The whole variable domain, filled in from reference TRBV7-9 and TRBJ2-3, reads DTGVSQNPRHKITKRGQNVTFRCDPISEHNRLYWYRQTLGQGPEFLTYFQNEAQLEKSRLLSDRFSAERPKGSFSTLEIQRTEQGDSAMYLCASSSSNGATQDTQYFGPGTRLTVL.